One sample yielded the 20 T cell receptor beta chains listed below, sequenced in a study of control samples from healthy donors and cancer patients. Clones were sequenced by immunoSEQ multiplex PCR, and TCRdb holds only the in-frame ones, with some missing. The sample lists about 98,000 clones; around 80% were seen once. Source material: blood. These receptors all come from a woman aged 25-40 years in good health.

This sequence joins TRBV7-2 and TRBJ2-7; the D gene is possibly TRBD1 (5 bases). Germline V lookup: CDR1 SGHTA, CDR2 FQGNSA. The CDR3 contains 14 residues. V was cut by 5 bases and J by 1 base, with 12 bases left in between. As DNA, the CDR3 is TGTGCCAGCAGCAGAGACAGACGATCCTACGAGCAGTACTTC. Amino acids: CASSRDRRSYEQYF.

This chain connects TRBV5-1 to TRBJ2-1; D call uncertain. The CDR3 is made up of 15 amino acids. V was clipped by 1 base and J by 4 bases, with 12 bases between them. The germline gives CDR1 SGHRS, CDR2 YFSETQ. CDR3 region: CASSLQSGSYNEQFF. The CDR3, as DNA: TGCGCCAGCAGCTTGCAGTCAGGCTCGTACAATGAGCAGTTCTTC. The entire variable domain, with the rest obtained from reference TRBV5-1 and TRBJ2-1, is as follows: KAGVTQTPRYLIKTRGQQVTLSCSPISGHRSVSWYQQTPGQGLQFLFEYFSETQRNKGNFPGRFSGRQFSNSRSEMNVSTLELGDSALYLCASSLQSGSYNEQFFGPGTRLTVL.

This chain joins TRBV30 and TRBJ1-3; D may be TRBD1 (5 bases). Germline CDR1 is GTSNPN and CDR2 is SVGIG (reference sequence). Deletions cut 0 bases from V and 1 base from J, with 13 bases between. The CDR3 is 16 amino acids. In nucleotides, the CDR3 is TGTGCCTGGAGTGTAAGACAGAGAGGTTCTGGAAACACCATATATTTT. It yields the protein CAWSVRQRGSGNTIYF.

This clone has just a few counts. The chain recombines TRBV6-2 or TRBV6-3 with TRBJ2-1; tentatively, D is TRBD1 (6 bases). The CDR3 consists of 15 residues. Trimming removed 6 bases from V and 4 bases from J, with 16 bases in between. Germline assignment: CDR1 MNHEY and CDR2 SVGEGT. The CDR3 region is CASSLYRDTYNEQFF. Here the CDR3 DNA reads TGTGCCAGCAGCTTATACAGGGATACGTACAATGAGCAGTTCTTC.

This clone has just a few counts. The V and J genes are TRBV6-5 and TRBJ1-1, with TRBD1 identical over 7 bases. Per the germline V gene, CDR1 is MNHEY and CDR2 is SVGAGI. The length of the CDR3 is 16 residues. V was clipped by 2 bases and J by 11 bases; unmatched bases: 17. The DNA for the CDR3 is TGTGCCAGCAGTTACAGGGACAGTGGAAGAGTAAGGTCGGCTTTCTTT. It yields the protein CASSYRDSGRVRSAFF.

This chain uses TRBV9 with TRBJ1-1; D gene unclear. CDR1 and CDR2 (germline): SGDLS, YYNGEE. Trimming cost V 0 bases and J 0 bases, with 6 bases left between them. The length of the CDR3 is 14 residues. CDR3 DNA sequence: TGTGCCAGCAGCGTAGGCGGCATGAACACTGAAGCTTTCTTT. Protein product: CASSVGGMNTEAFF.

This clone is medium-sized within its sample. The genes are TRBV30 and TRBJ1-2; 8 bases are a match to TRBD1. CDR1 is GTSNPN, CDR2 SVGIG, per germline (reference sequence). Germline trimming cut 2 bases from V and 3 bases from J; bases unmatched to any gene: 8. The CDR3 is made up of 15 amino acids. CDR3 residues: CAWSTGQGQDYGYTF. The CDR3 DNA reads TGTGCCTGGAGTACCGGCCAGGGACAGGACTATGGCTACACCTTC. Based on the CDR3 plus reference TRBV30 and TRBJ1-2, the full variable domain is SQTIHQWPATLVQPVGSPLSLECTVEGTSNPNLYWYRQAAGRGLQLLFYSVGIGQISSEVPQNLSASRPQDRQFILSSKKLLLSDSGFYLCAWSTGQGQDYGYTFGSGTRLTVV.

The chain uses TRBV27 and TRBJ1-5; D possibly corresponds to TRBD1 (6 bases). This CDR3 is 12 amino acids long. Germline CDR1 reads MNHEY; CDR2 reads SMNVEV (reference sequence). V lost 6 bases and J 5 bases, leaving 8 bases between the germline ends. As DNA, the CDR3 is TGTGCCAGCAGCACAGGGTATCAGCCCCAGCATTTT. It translates to CASSTGYQPQHF.

The V and J genes are TRBV29-1 and TRBJ2-7; the D is unclear. In germline, CDR1 is SQVTM, CDR2 ANQGSEA. V was trimmed by 6 bases and J by 3 bases, leaving 12 bases between them. The CDR3 contains 12 residues. For the CDR3, the DNA is TGCAGCGTGGGTGATGGGCGCTACGAGCAGTACTTC. Residues: CSVGDGRYEQYF.

This clone was counted only a few times. This chain uses TRBV4-2 with TRBJ2-1, with D possibly being TRBD1 (5 bases). From germline, CDR1 is LGHNA and CDR2 YNFKEQ. This CDR3 has 14 amino acids. Trimming took 1 base from V and 16 from J, leaving 20 bases between them. CDR3 sequence: CASSQVTAQEPFFF. The DNA for the CDR3 is TGTGCCAGCAGCCAAGTAACGGCACAGGAGCCCTTCTTCTTC.

Turning to this clone: Relative to the germline gene, one junction end is altered; a read error may explain this. V usage is TRBV19 and J usage is TRBJ1-2, with TRBD1 as a possible D gene (5 bases). Germline V gene sequence: CDR1 LNHDA, CDR2 SQIVND (reference sequence). This CDR3 is 12 amino acids long. This CDR3 is CASSIIGGSGTF. The CDR3 bases are TGTGCCAGTAGTATAATCGGTGGCAGCGGGACGTTC.

This rearrangement joins TRBV27 to TRBJ2-1; no clear D. The CDR3 spans 14 residues. The V gene lost 2 bases and the J gene lost 8 bases, with 13 bases spanning the gap. Germline loops: CDR1 MNHEY, CDR2 SMNVEV (reference sequence). The DNA for the CDR3 is TGTGCCAGCAGTTTAAGATTAATTGGGGATGAGCAGTTCTTC. This sequence encodes CASSLRLIGDEQFF.

This chain connects TRBV5-1 to TRBJ1-2, with D tentatively TRBD1 (5 bases). This CDR3 has 13 residues. Germline CDR1 reads SGHRS; CDR2 reads YFSETQ. Trimming removed 0 bases at V and 8 bases at J, with 11 bases between. The CDR3 coding sequence is TGCGCCAGCAGCTTGGCGGGGGTACCGGGCTACACCTTC. Residues: CASSLAGVPGYTF. Together with reference TRBV5-1 and TRBJ1-2, the CDR3 gives the full variable domain: KAGVTQTPRYLIKTRGQQVTLSCSPISGHRSVSWYQQTPGQGLQFLFEYFSETQRNKGNFPGRFSGRQFSNSRSEMNVSTLELGDSALYLCASSLAGVPGYTFGSGTRLTVV.

The chain carries TRBV19 and TRBJ1-4; 7 nucleotides match TRBD1. The CDR3 is 15 amino acids. Germline CDR1 is LNHDA and CDR2 is SQIVND (reference sequence). J lost 5 bases, V lost 5 bases, and 8 bases had no gene match. The DNA for the CDR3 is TGTGCCAGTAGTGAACAGGGGTCAGGGAATGAAAAACTGTTTTTT. Protein product: CASSEQGSGNEKLFF.

The CDR3 region is CASSPTREGNQPQHF. The CDR3 nucleotides read TGTGCCAGCTCACCGACCAGGGAGGGCAATCAGCCCCAGCATTTT. The chain has TRBV18 and TRBJ1-5, with a possible D match to TRBD1 (5 bases). The CDR3 extends over 15 amino acids. Trimming stripped 3 bases from V and 2 bases from J, with 11 bases between. Germline CDR1 and CDR2: KGHSH and LQKENI.

V usage is TRBV19 and J usage is TRBJ1-2, with D possibly matching TRBD1 (5 bases). The CDR3 consists of 11 residues. V was cut by 8 bases and J by 8 bases, with 12 bases left in between. Germline CDR1 LNHDA, CDR2 SQIVND (reference sequence). CDR3 in DNA: TGTGCCAGTGGGGCCGGTGGAGGCTACACCTTC. Amino acid sequence: CASGAGGGYTF.

V usage is TRBV29-1 and J usage is TRBJ2-4; D is uncertain. The CDR3 has 12 residues. V lost 7 bases and J 4 bases, leaving 11 bases between the germline ends. In germline, CDR1 is SQVTM, CDR2 ANQGSEA. CDR3 nucleotide sequence: TGCAGCGCGACCTTCGCGAAAAACATTCAGTACTTC. Its protein is CSATFAKNIQYF.

V is TRBV10-3 and J is TRBJ1-3; D is unclear. The CDR3 is made up of 16 amino acids. Deletions cut 3 bases from V and 0 bases from J, with 12 bases between. Germline loops: CDR1 ENHRY, CDR2 SYGVKD. For the CDR3, the DNA is TGTGCCATCAGTGAAAGGCAGGTTCGCTCTGGAAACACCATATATTTT. This gives the protein CAISERQVRSGNTIYF.

The CDR3 nucleotides are TGTGCCAGCAGCTTGTCAGGGTCGGGTCAATCAACCGGGGAGCTGTTTTTT. Its protein is CASSLSGSGQSTGELFF. V gene TRBV5-4 combines with J gene TRBJ2-2; D may be TRBD1 (5 bases). The V end was cut by 1 base, the J end by 5 bases, with 18 bases between. The germline gives CDR1 SGHNT, CDR2 YYREEE (reference sequence). This CDR3 comprises 17 residues.

The chain recombines TRBV11-2 with TRBJ2-5, with 10 bases fitting TRBD1. Germline V gives CDR1 SGHAT, CDR2 FQNNGV. The J segment lost 1 base and the V segment lost 6 bases, leaving 2 bases of the junction unmatched. CDR3 length: 14 residues. The DNA of the CDR3 is TGTGCCAGCAGGACAGGGGGCGGCCAAGAGACCCAGTACTTC. Translation gives CASRTGGGQETQYF. Looking up the rest from reference TRBV11-2 and TRBJ2-5 gives the full variable domain: EAGVAQSPRYKIIEKRQSVAFWCNPISGHATLYWYQQILGQGPKLLIQFQNNGVVDDSQLPKDRFSAERLKGVDSTLKIQPAKLEDSAVYLCASRTGGGQETQYFGPGTRLLVL.